One and the same sample provided the 11 T cell receptor beta chains below, sequenced in a study of cytomegalovirus exposure and HLA in healthy donors. In the PCR, 60 Vbeta and 13 Jbeta primers were used. Assay used: immunoSEQ multiplex PCR; TCRdb lists only in-frame clones, some missing. The sample consists of roughly 68,000 clones, roughly four fifths of them appearing once. Sequences were obtained from PBMCs. The receptor source for this set is a woman aged 25 to 39 in good health and CMV-seropositive.

The chain is built from TRBV28 and TRBJ2-3; TRBD2 might be the D (9 bases). The CDR3 is made up of 18 amino acids. V was shortened by 3 bases and J by 1 base, with 20 bases between the two germline ends. Germline V CDR1 and CDR2: MDHEN, SYDVKM. The CDR3 sequence is CASSLTGALAGRTDTQYF. The CDR3 region has the DNA TGTGCCAGCAGTTTGACAGGGGCTCTAGCGGGACGCACAGATACGCAGTATTTT.

The chain carries TRBV29-1 and TRBJ2-7, with D possibly matching TRBD1 (6 bases). CDR1 is SQVTM and CDR2 is ANQGSEA in the germline V gene. V shed 3 bases and J shed 4 bases, with 10 bases lying between them. The CDR3 consists of 12 residues. The CDR3 bases are TGCAGCGTTGAGGAGCAGGGGTACGAGCAGTACTTC. It codes for CSVEEQGYEQYF.

This rearrangement joins TRBV29-1 to TRBJ2-7; TRBD1 matches 9 bases. Germline V lookup: CDR1 SQVTM, CDR2 ANQGSEA. With 7 bases clipped from V and 7 bases from J, the junction kept 5 bases outside the gene matches. The CDR3 spans 11 residues. CDR3 residues: CSGYRGREQYF. CDR3 in DNA: TGCAGCGGGTACAGGGGGCGTGAGCAGTACTTC.

The chain recombines TRBV4-3 with TRBJ2-7, with 11 bases that match TRBD1. V was pared by 4 bases and J by 5 bases, with 10 bases of the junction left unmatched. From germline, CDR1 is LGHNA and CDR2 YSLEER. The CDR3 is 16 amino acids. CDR3 DNA sequence: TGCGCCAGCAGCCTAACCCGTCCGGGACAGGGGGACGAGCAGTACTTC. It encodes CASSLTRPGQGDEQYF.

The gene calls are TRBV30 and TRBJ1-1; the D is unclear. Germline lookup yields CDR1 GTSNPN and CDR2 SVGIG (reference sequence). CDR3 length: 13 residues. Between the trimmed V and J ends, which lost 4 bases and 0 bases, there was a span of 9 bases. CDR3 DNA: TGTGCCTGGACGTCAGGTGTGAACACTGAAGCTTTCTTT. Translating it yields CAWTSGVNTEAFF.

The V and J genes are TRBV4-3 and TRBJ2-1, with TRBD2 as a possible D gene (6 bases). The CDR3 runs 18 residues. CDR1 is LGHNA, CDR2 YSLEER, per germline. Trimming removed 0 bases from V and 2 bases from J, with 17 bases in between. CDR3 loop: CASSQEGGGGSPYNEQFF. The CDR3 DNA follows: TGCGCCAGCAGCCAAGAGGGAGGCGGCGGATCCCCCTACAATGAGCAGTTCTTC.

The chain joins TRBV6-5 to TRBJ1-2; 7 bases line up with TRBD1. Trimming took 1 base from V and 6 from J; bases not matched to a gene: 11. Germline CDR1 and CDR2: MNHEY and SVGAGI. The CDR3 is 16 residues long. This CDR3 reads CASSYLFPRQGDGYTF. The CDR3 nucleotides read TGTGCCAGCAGTTACTTATTCCCCAGACAGGGTGATGGCTACACCTTC.

The chain combines TRBV5-1 with TRBJ2-5; TRBD2 might be the D (6 bases). The V gene lost 6 bases and the J gene lost 3 bases, with 18 bases spanning the gap. The CDR3 runs to 15 residues. Germline CDR1 is SGHRS and CDR2 is YFSETQ. The CDR3 DNA reads as TGCGCCAGCACCCCCTCCGGGACTCCAGAAGAGACCCAGTACTTC. Translating gives CASTPSGTPEETQYF.

This clone was counted a single time. The chain couples TRBV11-2 to TRBJ2-1; no clear D. CDR1 is SGHAT and CDR2 is FQNNGV in the germline V gene. CDR3 length: 16 residues. The ends were cut back, 0 bases at V and 4 bases at J, with 13 bases in the middle. The CDR3 protein is CASSLETVRIYNEQFF. The CDR3 nucleotides are TGTGCCAGCAGCTTAGAAACGGTCCGCATATACAATGAGCAGTTCTTC.

This clone was recorded at least ten times. Written as DNA, the CDR3 is TGTGCCAGCAGCTTAGTCGGGGGGTACGAGCAGTACTTC. This translates into CASSLVGGYEQYF. V usage is TRBV11-2 and J usage is TRBJ2-7; 7 positions match TRBD2. J lost 4 bases, V lost 1 base, and 1 base had no gene match. Germline-derived CDR1 and CDR2 are SGHAT and FQNNGV. This CDR3 comprises 13 residues. Full variable domain (outside the CDR3, taken from reference TRBV11-2 and TRBJ2-7): EAGVAQSPRYKIIEKRQSVAFWCNPISGHATLYWYQQILGQGPKLLIQFQNNGVVDDSQLPKDRFSAERLKGVDSTLKIQPAKLEDSAVYLCASSLVGGYEQYFGPGTRLTVT.

V is TRBV4-1 and J is TRBJ1-3; 8 bases fit TRBD1. The CDR3 loop spans 18 amino acids. CDR1 and CDR2 (germline): MGHRA, YSYEKL. The J segment lost 0 bases and the V segment lost 0 bases, leaving 7 bases of the junction unmatched. The CDR3 DNA sequence: TGCGCCAGCAGCCAAGACGGGACAGGACACGTCTCTGGAAACACCATATATTTT. Translation: CASSQDGTGHVSGNTIYF.